This T cell receptor (beta chain) was captured in a study of identical twins. Study observations and caveats: Twin sharing of out-of-frame TCR alpha was underestimated by models in monozygotic pairs. Cross-sectional statistical analysis, not tracking of the same donors, underpinned the conclusions.

Each CDR3 protein gets one entry after TCRdb re-called the 5' RACE reads with MiXCR. The top ten hold roughly 3% of the sample, which has roughly 480,000 distinct CDR3 sequences, less than 25% seen once. This clonotype came up a few times. No antigen is known for it. All of the donors were Caucasians in good health. Trimming took off 4 bases at V and 4 bases at J, with 13 bases between the two ends. CDR1 is SGDLS, CDR2 YYNGEE, per germline. There are 14 residues in the CDR3. The same sample was also used in a study of T cells expressing NK-cell markers. That work adds: The study did not resolve the HCMV specificity of expanded NKG2C+ T cell clones.

This TCR was sampled from a woman under 30 in good health. V is TRBV9 and J is TRBJ2-3; D remains ambiguous. The sequenced material came from CD4+ T cells sorted from blood. In nucleotides, the CDR3 is TGTGCCAGCAGCACCGAGTCCCGGGCAGATACGCAGTATTTT. It is translated as CASSTESRADTQYF.